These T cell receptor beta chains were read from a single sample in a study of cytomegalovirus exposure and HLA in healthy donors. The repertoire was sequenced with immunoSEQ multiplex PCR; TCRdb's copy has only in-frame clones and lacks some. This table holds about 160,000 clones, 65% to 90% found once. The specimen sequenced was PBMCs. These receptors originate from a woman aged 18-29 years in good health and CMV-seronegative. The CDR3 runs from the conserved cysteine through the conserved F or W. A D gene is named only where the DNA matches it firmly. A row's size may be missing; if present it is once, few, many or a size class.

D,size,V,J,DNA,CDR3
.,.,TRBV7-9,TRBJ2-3,TGTGCCAGCAGCCAAGTTGAGGCAAGCACAGATACGCAGTATTTT,CASSQVEASTDTQYF
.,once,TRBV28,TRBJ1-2,TGTGCCAGCAGTTTCGGAGGGATCTATGGCTACACCTTC,CASSFGGIYGYTF
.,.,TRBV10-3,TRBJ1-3,TGTGCCATCAGTCGCACAACAGGGATAGGGTATGGAAACACCATATATTTT,CAISRTTGIGYGNTIYF
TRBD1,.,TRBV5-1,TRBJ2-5,TGCGCCAGCAGCCGTGACAGGGGGCTGGGGGAGACCCAGTACTTC,CASSRDRGLGETQYF
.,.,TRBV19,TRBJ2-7,TGTGCCAGTAGTGTCGACCTCCAGACAGACGAGCAGTACTTC,CASSVDLQTDEQYF
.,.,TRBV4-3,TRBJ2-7,TGCGCCAGCAGCCAAGAAAAGATGGGGGGCTACGAGCAGTACTTC,CASSQEKMGGYEQYF
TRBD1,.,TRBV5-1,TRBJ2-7,TGCGCCAGCAGAGGGGGCGGGTCTACCTACGAGCAGTACTTC,CASRGGGSTYEQYF
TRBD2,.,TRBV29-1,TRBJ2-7,TGCAGCGTTGAATTCTCGGGGGGGGCTGGATCCTACGAGCAGTACTTC,CSVEFSGGAGSYEQYF
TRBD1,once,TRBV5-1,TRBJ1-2,TGCGCCAGCAGCCCAGGGGGCGCGGCGGGCTACACCTTC,CASSPGGAAGYTF
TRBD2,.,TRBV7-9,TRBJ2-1,TGTGCCAGCAGCTTAGTTCCTAGCGGGGGGCCCAGGTCCTACAATGAGCAGTTCTTC,CASSLVPSGGPRSYNEQFF